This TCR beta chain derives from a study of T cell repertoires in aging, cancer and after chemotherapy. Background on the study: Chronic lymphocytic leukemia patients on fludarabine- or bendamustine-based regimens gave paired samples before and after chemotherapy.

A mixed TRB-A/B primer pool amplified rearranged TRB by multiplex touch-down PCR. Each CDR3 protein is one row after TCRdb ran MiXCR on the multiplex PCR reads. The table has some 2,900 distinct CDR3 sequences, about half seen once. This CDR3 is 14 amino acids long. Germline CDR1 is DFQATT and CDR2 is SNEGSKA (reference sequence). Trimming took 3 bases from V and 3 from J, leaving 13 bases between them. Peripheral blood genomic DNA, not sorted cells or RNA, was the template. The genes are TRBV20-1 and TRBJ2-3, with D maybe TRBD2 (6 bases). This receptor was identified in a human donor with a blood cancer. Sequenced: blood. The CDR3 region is CSARGLAWTDTQYF. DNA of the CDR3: TGCAGTGCTAGGGGGCTAGCGTGGACAGATACGCAGTATTTT.